This T cell receptor beta chain was captured by sequencing in a study of breast tumors, draining lymph nodes, adjacent tissues. This clonotype was seen repeatedly, ten times or more. The target antigen is unknown. TCRdb passed the multiplex PCR reads through MiXCR, listing each CDR3 protein once. The repertoire consists of some 230,000 distinct CDR3 sequences, with 34% occurring once and the leading ten covering approximately 3.7%. Regarding the study as a whole: The lymph node origin of tumor T cells was framed as consistent with a hypothesis, not demonstrated. Tumor repertoires ranked between lymph nodes and nontumor tissue in diversity, with V and J gene preferences. Findings are consistent with lymph node origin and intratumoral expansion of most tumor T cells. Compared with basal-like, luminal-like tumors shared significantly more repertoire with nontumor tissue.

V shed 1 base, J shed 3 bases, and the junction held 3 bases outside the gene matches. The CDR3 is 13 amino acids. CDR1 SQVTM and CDR2 ANQGSEA come from the germline V gene. Breast cancer patients provided tissue from their axillary draining lymph nodes. The clonotype comes from a female donor with breast cancer. Some clones in this sample may be carry-over from other donors' samples. The J gene is TRBJ2-7, the V gene TRBV29-1; 7 bases match TRBD2. Material for sequencing was axillary lymph node tissue. In nucleotides, the CDR3 is TGCAGCGTTGAAGGGGGCGGGAGCTACGAGCAGTACTTC. Protein product: CSVEGGGSYEQYF.